The 28 T cell receptor beta chains reported below all come from one sample, sequenced in a study of T cell responses to AZD1222 COVID-19 vaccine. TCRdb keeps only in-frame clones here, not all; method: immunoSEQ multiplex PCR. The sample has roughly 150,000 clones, 88% seen once; the top ten hold 5.5%. The sequencing used peripheral blood, collected on day 0 of AZD1222 vaccination. The source of these receptors is an adult in good health.

The CDR3 bases are TGTGCCAGCAGCCTGACAGCAGTAATTAATTCACCCCTCCACTTT. Its translation is CASSLTAVINSPLHF. The chain combines TRBV25-1 with TRBJ1-6, with a tentative D call TRBD1 (5 bases). Germline CDR1 MGHDK, CDR2 SYGVNS. This CDR3 region has 15 residues. V dropped 6 bases and J dropped 6 bases, with 15 bases sitting between them.

The V call is TRBV19, the J call TRBJ1-5; possible D gene TRBD1, 6 bases. Trimming stripped 7 bases from V and 5 bases from J, with 15 bases between. The CDR3 covers 14 residues. Germline lookup yields CDR1 LNHDA and CDR2 SQIVND (reference sequence). The CDR3 DNA reads TGTGCCAGTACTTCAACAGGGACTGATCAGCCCCAGCATTTT. Protein sequence: CASTSTGTDQPQHF.

This chain links TRBV6-2 or TRBV6-3 with TRBJ2-3; D gene unclear. The length of the CDR3 is 14 residues. V lost 6 bases to trimming and J lost 2 bases, with 12 bases between them. Looked up from germline, CDR1 is MNHEY and CDR2 is SVGEGT. Here the CDR3 DNA reads TGTGCCAGCAGCCGACAAGTATACACAGATACGCAGTATTTT. Translated, it gives CASSRQVYTDTQYF.

The chain uses TRBV7-2 and TRBJ1-1; 8 bases align to TRBD1. The CDR3 has 14 residues. The ends lost 5 bases at V and 0 bases at J; junction bases unmatched: 2. Germline V gene lookup returns CDR1 SGHTA and CDR2 FQGNSA. CDR3 nucleotides: TGTGCCAGCAGCCAGACAGGGGTGAACACTGAAGCTTTCTTT. Its translation: CASSQTGVNTEAFF. Full variable domain (remainder filled in from reference TRBV7-2 and TRBJ1-1): GAGVSQSPSNKVTEKGKDVELRCDPISGHTALYWYRQSLGQGLEFLIYFQGNSAPDKSGLPSDRFSAERTGGSVSTLTIQRTQQEDSAVYLCASSQTGVNTEAFFGQGTRLTVV.

The J gene is TRBJ1-5, the V gene TRBV6-2 or TRBV6-3, with D maybe TRBD1 (5 bases). The CDR3 is 14 amino acids. Trimming took 6 bases from V and 5 from J, leaving 14 bases between them. Germline V gives CDR1 MNHEY, CDR2 SVGEGT. The CDR3 loop is CASSLSQGDQPQHF. As DNA, the CDR3 is TGTGCCAGCAGCCTCTCCCAGGGAGATCAGCCCCAGCATTTT.

The chain is built from TRBV29-1 and TRBJ2-7, with 8 bases matching TRBD2. The V gene end was trimmed by 0 bases and the J gene end by 1 base; junction bases not matched to a gene: 8. This CDR3 has 16 residues. Germline V lookup: CDR1 SQVTM, CDR2 ANQGSEA. The CDR3 DNA sequence: TGCAGCGTTGAAGATGGGACGGGGGGGTTTTCCTACGAGCAGTACTTC. This translates into CSVEDGTGGFSYEQYF.

The rearrangement joins TRBV12-3 or TRBV12-4 to TRBJ2-1; TRBD2 might be the D (6 bases). V lost 3 bases, J lost 7 bases, and 10 bases lay in between. The CDR3 covers 13 residues. CDR3 sequence: CASSFPAGNEQFF. In DNA form, the CDR3 reads TGTGCCAGCAGTTTTCCTGCGGGGAATGAGCAGTTCTTC.

The V call is TRBV19, the J call TRBJ1-5; D gene uncertain. This CDR3 is built from 14 residues. Germline-derived CDR1 and CDR2 are LNHDA and SQIVND (reference sequence). Trimming took 5 bases from V and 7 from J, leaving 15 bases between them. CDR3 protein: CASSLPPTGQPQHF. In nucleotides, the CDR3 is TGTGCCAGTAGTCTCCCCCCAACTGGGCAGCCCCAGCATTTT.

J is TRBJ2-2 and V is TRBV25-1; 7 positions agree with TRBD1. The length of the CDR3 is 14 residues. The germline CDR1 and CDR2 sequences are MGHDK and SYGVNS. Unmatched junction bases numbered 10, after V lost 8 bases and J lost 7 bases. DNA for the CDR3: TGTGCCAGCTCTGGGACAGTACCGAGCGGGGAGCTGTTTTTT. Its protein product is CASSGTVPSGELFF.

V gene TRBV6-5 combines with J gene TRBJ1-1, with TRBD1 matching over 7 bases. The ends lost 7 bases at V and 1 base at J; junction bases unmatched: 3. The CDR3 extends over 13 amino acids. CDR1 is MNHEY and CDR2 is SVGAGI in the germline V gene. The CDR3 region is CASKGTANTEAFF. The CDR3 DNA reads TGTGCCAGCAAGGGGACAGCGAACACTGAAGCTTTCTTT.

The V and J genes are TRBV12-1 and TRBJ2-7; TRBD2, the table's D call, lacks a check against the DNA. TRBV12-1 is annotated as a pseudogene. CDR3 length: 15 amino acids. The CDR3, as DNA: TGTGCCAGCAGCTTTGCGCAAGCCCCCTTCTACGAGCAGTACTTC. As protein: CASSFAQAPFYEQYF.

The chain links TRBV28 to TRBJ1-6, with D tentatively TRBD1 (5 bases). CDR1 and CDR2 (germline): MDHEN, SYDVKM. The V end lost 8 bases, the J end lost 8 bases, and 10 bases lay between the germline ends. The CDR3 has 12 amino acids. The CDR3 protein is CASGTGDSPLHF. The CDR3 DNA sequence: TGTGCCAGCGGGACGGGGGATTCACCCCTCCACTTT.

This clone came up a few times. The chain joins TRBV25-1 to TRBJ2-3; D remains unclear. The CDR3 loop spans 12 amino acids. Germline CDR1 is MGHDK and CDR2 is SYGVNS. V was shortened by 4 bases and J by 3 bases, with 5 bases between the two germline ends. The chain's CDR3 is CASSARTDTQYF. The CDR3 nucleotides read TGTGCCAGCAGTGCCCGAACAGATACGCAGTATTTT. The variable domain in full, completed from reference TRBV25-1 and TRBJ2-3, reads EADIYQTPRYLVIGTGKKITLECSQTMGHDKMYWYQQDPGMELHLIHYSYGVNSTEKGDLSSESTVSRIRTEHFPLTLESARPSHTSQYLCASSARTDTQYFGPGTRLTVL.

V and J are TRBV5-5 and TRBJ2-2, with 9 bases that match TRBD2. CDR1 is SGHKS and CDR2 is YYEKEE in the germline V gene (reference sequence). This CDR3 is built from 16 residues. V shed 0 bases, J shed 6 bases, and the junction held 6 bases outside the gene matches. CDR3 residues: CASSLVVLAGSGELFF. The CDR3 region has the DNA TGTGCCAGCAGCTTGGTCGTGCTAGCGGGGTCCGGGGAGCTGTTTTTT. The whole variable domain, filled in from reference TRBV5-5 and TRBJ2-2, reads DAGVTQSPTHLIKTRGQQVTLRCSPISGHKSVSWYQQVLGQGPQFIFQYYEKEERGRGNFPDRFSARQFPNYSSELNVNALLLGDSALYLCASSLVVLAGSGELFFGEGSRLTVL.

The chain has TRBV6-4 and TRBJ1-1; TRBD1 is a possible D gene (5 bases). Per the germline V gene, CDR1 is MRHNA and CDR2 is SNTAGT. This CDR3 has 16 residues. Deletions cut 0 bases from V and 4 bases from J, with 15 bases between. The CDR3 reads CASSDSFGGTRTEAFF. The DNA for the CDR3 is TGTGCCAGCAGTGACTCGTTCGGGGGGACGCGCACTGAAGCTTTCTTT.

The chain employs TRBV4-2 and TRBJ2-3; 11 bases are shared with TRBD1. The J segment lost 5 bases and the V segment lost 0 bases, leaving 7 bases of the junction unmatched. CDR3 length: 17 amino acids. Germline CDR1 LGHNA, CDR2 YNFKEQ. This CDR3 is CASSQDGQGANEDTQYF. The CDR3 coding sequence is TGTGCCAGCAGCCAAGATGGACAGGGGGCTAATGAAGATACGCAGTATTTT.

V usage is TRBV28 and J usage is TRBJ1-1; D gene uncertain. V was pared by 7 bases and J by 4 bases, with 7 bases between. Per the germline V gene, CDR1 is MDHEN and CDR2 is SYDVKM. This CDR3 comprises 11 residues. The CDR3 loop reads CASTMGTEAFF. In nucleotides, the CDR3 is TGTGCCAGCACCATGGGCACTGAAGCTTTCTTT.

The chain carries TRBV19 and TRBJ1-5; 9 positions agree with TRBD1. CDR3 length: 16 residues. CDR1 and CDR2 (germline): LNHDA, SQIVND (reference sequence). The junction had 8 bases not matched to a gene; V was cut back by 3 bases and J by 5 bases. CDR3 nucleotides: TGTGCCAGTAGTATCGGACTTGACAGGGGGGATCAGCCCCAGCATTTT. Translating it yields CASSIGLDRGDQPQHF.

CDR3 sequence reads: CASSVRQEETQYF. CDR3 DNA sequence: TGTGCCAGCAGTGTACGGCAGGAAGAGACCCAGTACTTC. V and J are TRBV2 and TRBJ2-5; D unresolved. The germline V and J ends were trimmed by 4 bases and 3 bases, with 9 bases remaining between them. Germline CDR1 reads SNHLY; CDR2 reads FYNNEI. There are 13 residues in the CDR3.

This chain uses TRBV28 with TRBJ2-2; 11 bases are a match to TRBD2. Germline V gives CDR1 MDHEN, CDR2 SYDVKM. The CDR3 runs to 19 residues. After removal of 4 bases from V and 5 bases from J, the junction contained 15 bases not matched to a gene. The CDR3, as DNA: TGTGCCAGCAGTTCAATACTAGCGGGAGACCGATTGAGGACCGGGGAGCTGTTTTTT. It yields the protein CASSSILAGDRLRTGELFF.

The chain couples TRBV6-2 or TRBV6-3 to TRBJ2-7; D tentatively reads TRBD1 or TRBD2 (7 bases each). Trimming took off 6 bases at V and 3 bases at J, with 15 bases between the two ends. This CDR3 is 14 amino acids long. In germline, CDR1 is MNHEY, CDR2 SVGEGT. This CDR3 is CASSGGTAIYEQYF. The CDR3, as DNA: TGTGCCAGCAGCGGGGGGACAGCAATCTACGAGCAGTACTTC.

The chain joins TRBV7-9 to TRBJ1-2; D gene uncertain. Germline lookup yields CDR1 SEHNR and CDR2 FQNEAQ (reference sequence). The germline V and J ends were trimmed by 4 bases and 2 bases, with 11 bases remaining between them. The CDR3 contains 14 residues. The CDR3 DNA is TGTGCCAGCAGCTCACGTCCGGGGAACTATGGCTACACCTTC. Its translation is CASSSRPGNYGYTF.

The rearrangement uses TRBV5-1 and TRBJ1-5; TRBD1 agrees at 10 bases. The V segment lost 6 bases and the J segment 2 bases; nucleotides outside the gene matches: 5. Germline V gene data show CDR1 as SGHRS and CDR2 as YFSETQ. The CDR3 length is 15 residues. CDR3 in DNA: TGCGCCAGCAAGCGGGGGACAGGGGGCAATCAGCCCCAGCATTTT. It translates to CASKRGTGGNQPQHF.

This clone was found once. This chain connects TRBV7-3 to TRBJ2-3; D ambiguous. With 5 bases removed from V and 5 bases from J, the gap between germline ends came to 8 bases. This CDR3 is 12 amino acids long. Per germline, CDR1 SGHTA and CDR2 FQGTGA. CDR3: CASSHSGDTQYF. Here the CDR3 DNA reads TGTGCCAGCAGCCATTCAGGAGATACGCAGTATTTT.

This clone was observed many times. CDR3 loop: CASSQGTGPPYEQYF. CDR3 nucleotides: TGTGCCAGTAGCCAAGGGACAGGACCCCCCTACGAGCAGTACTTC. This chain joins TRBV19 and TRBJ2-7; 8 positions agree with TRBD1. V trimming: 6 bases; J trimming: 2 bases; junction bases outside the gene matches: 9. Germline V gene data show CDR1 as LNHDA and CDR2 as SQIVND (reference sequence). The CDR3 runs 15 residues.

This chain uses TRBV11-3 with TRBJ2-7, with no clear D. Trimming stripped 4 bases from V and 6 bases from J, with 10 bases between. This CDR3 is 12 amino acids long. The germline gives CDR1 SGHNT, CDR2 YENEEA. CDR3 protein: CASSSEVGEQYF. CDR3 DNA sequence: TGTGCCAGCAGCTCTGAGGTTGGCGAGCAGTACTTC.

The rearrangement links TRBV10-3 to TRBJ2-5; possibly TRBD2 for D (6 bases). This CDR3 region has 14 residues. The V and J ends lost 0 bases and 4 bases respectively, with 9 bases between them. Germline CDR1 is ENHRY and CDR2 is SYGVKD. Here the CDR3 DNA reads TGTGCCATCAGTGAGTCGGAGGGGTTAGAGACCCAGTACTTC. Translated, it gives CAISESEGLETQYF.

This clone was detected once. The chain uses TRBV6-1 and TRBJ2-1, with unresolved D. The CDR3 is 15 amino acids. Germline CDR1 and CDR2: MNHNS and SASEGT. Trimming removed 2 bases from V and 8 bases from J, with 16 bases in between. CDR3 sequence (DNA): TGTGCCAGCAGTGAACAACCGAATTACACGCATGAGCAGTTCTTC. Translated, it gives CASSEQPNYTHEQFF.